Listed here is a single T cell receptor (beta chain). Germline V gene data show CDR1 as SGHVS and CDR2 as FQNEAQ. V was pared by 1 base and J by 4 bases, with 8 bases between. The CDR3 runs 13 residues. This specimen comes from a study of blood T cell repertoires in COVID-19. The repertoire was sequenced with immunoSEQ multiplex PCR; TCRdb's copy has only in-frame clones and lacks some. The sample includes about 130,000 clones, roughly 80% of them seen just once. This receptor was obtained from a woman at least 80 years old with acute or convalescent COVID-19. Sequences were obtained from peripheral blood. This chain links TRBV7-8 with TRBJ2-7; D is undetermined. This chain's CDR3 is CASSLDHQYEQYF. The CDR3 bases are TGTGCCAGCAGCTTAGATCATCAATACGAGCAGTACTTC.